One sample yielded the 30 T cell receptor beta chains listed below, sequenced in a study of T cells in women clearing cervical HPV infection. The assay was immunoSEQ multiplex PCR, and TCRdb's table has in-frame clones only and misses some. The sample table sets out 20,000 to 25,000 clones. The specimen was blood buffy coat. These receptors were taken from a woman between 18 and 70 years old with a cervical HPV16 infection that either progressed to CIN3+ or cleared (not recorded which).

Regarding this clone: Sequencing ends 3 residues short of the CDR3 end; the germline J gene provides the rest. The chain uses TRBV18 and TRBJ1-1; possible D gene TRBD1, 5 bases. V was cut by 5 bases and J by 1 base, with 17 bases left in between. CDR3 length: 16 amino acids. Germline assignment: CDR1 KGHSH and CDR2 LQKENI. Here the CDR3 reads CASSVGSPGQNTEAFF. CDR3 DNA (partial): TGTGCCAGCTCAGTCGGGAGCCCCGGACAGAACACTGAA. The whole variable domain, remainder taken from reference TRBV18 and TRBJ1-1, is NAGVMQNPRHLVRRRGQEARLRCSPMKGHSHVYWYRQLPEEGLKFMVYLQKENIIDESGMPKERFSAEFPKEGPSILRIQQVVRGDSAAYFCASSVGSPGQNTEAFFGQGTRLTVV.

The CDR3 DNA, read in part, is TGTGCCAGCAACACAGGCGTCACCGGGGAG. Translated, it gives CASNTGVTGE. The whole CDR3 protein is CASNTGVTGELFF. The rearrangement joins TRBV6-2 or TRBV6-3 to TRBJ2-2; possible D gene TRBD1, 5 bases. The sequenced fragment ends 3 residues before the CDR3 boundary, so the rest is inferred from the germline J gene. V dropped 7 bases and J dropped 4 bases, with 10 bases sitting between them. CDR1 is MNHEY, CDR2 SVGEGT, per germline. The CDR3 is made up of 13 amino acids.

The covered CDR3 bases are TGTGCCAGCAGCTTGGGGCCCCCCTATGGC. The encoded protein is CASSLGPPYG. The CDR3 in its entirety is CASSLGPPYGYTF. The V and J genes are TRBV5-6 and TRBJ1-2; D is unresolved. The DNA ends 3 residues before the CDR3 does, and the rest of the CDR3 is filled in from the germline J gene. The CDR3 extends over 13 amino acids. In germline, CDR1 is SGHDT, CDR2 YYEEEE. V shed 0 bases and J shed 4 bases, with 7 bases lying between them.

Notes on this clone: The read gets to within 3 residues of the CDR3 end, and the germline J gene fills in the rest. J is TRBJ2-2 and V is TRBV5-4; 8 bases match TRBD1. The germline V gene encodes CDR1 SGHNT and CDR2 YYREEE (reference sequence). The CDR3 totals 16 residues. Unmatched junction bases numbered 8, after V lost 5 bases and J lost 2 bases. CDR3 amino acids: CASREGQGRNTGELFF. The CDR3 bases that were read are TGTGCCAGCAGAGAAGGACAGGGTAGAAACACCGGGGAG.

A note on this clone: The read ends 3 residues shy of where the CDR3 ends; the end is completed using the germline J gene. V is TRBV5-1 and J is TRBJ1-3; D uncertain. The germline gives CDR1 SGHRS, CDR2 YFSETQ. There are 13 residues in the CDR3. Trimming took 0 bases from V and 5 from J, leaving 6 bases between them. This CDR3 is CASSLGGRNTIYF. The sequenced CDR3 bases are TGCGCCAGCAGCTTGGGTGGCAGAAACACC.

Points on this clone: The CDR3 is cut off 3 residues early in the read; its end comes from the germline J gene. This chain uses TRBV7-9 with TRBJ1-2; no firm D call. CDR3 size: 12 residues. Germline CDR1 reads SEHNR; CDR2 reads FQNEAQ (reference sequence). The V end lost 2 bases, the J end lost 6 bases, and 7 bases lay between the germline ends. The CDR3 protein is CASSLNGDGYTF. The CDR3 bases that were read are TGTGCCAGCAGCTTAAACGGGGATGGC.

In regard to this clone: The DNA ends 3 residues before the CDR3 does, and the rest of the CDR3 is filled in from the germline J gene. This chain joins TRBV2 and TRBJ2-5, with D possibly matching TRBD1 (6 bases). Germline values: CDR1 SNHLY, CDR2 FYNNEI. The V gene lost 9 bases and the J gene lost 2 bases, with 10 bases spanning the gap. The CDR3 is made up of 12 amino acids. The CDR3 reads CASRGQQETQYF. Partial CDR3 DNA: TGTGCCAGTAGAGGACAGCAAGAGACC.

Of note for this clone: The CDR3 extends 3 residues past the end of the read, so its final part is completed from the germline J gene. V usage is TRBV20-1 and J usage is TRBJ2-1, with 7 positions matching TRBD1. The V and J ends lost 3 bases and 4 bases, in that order; junction bases with no gene match: 12. Per germline, CDR1 DFQATT and CDR2 SNEGSKA (reference sequence). The CDR3 contains 16 residues. The CDR3 bases that were read are TGCAGTGCTAGGCCAAGACGGGACAGATCTTACAATGAG. Residues: CSARPRRDRSYNE. The whole CDR3 is CSARPRRDRSYNEQFF.

By frequency, this clone registers medium-sized (0.01 to 0.1%). Here the CDR3 reads CASVDTEETQYF. The sequenced CDR3 bases are TGTGCCAGCGTGGACACAGAAGAGACC. The chain recombines TRBV7-8 with TRBJ2-5; maybe TRBD1 (5 bases). The missing CDR3 end, 3 residues past where the read stops, is filled in from the germline J gene. Germline CDR1 reads SGHVS; CDR2 reads FQNEAQ. Trimming took 8 bases from V and 3 from J, leaving 10 bases between them. The CDR3 runs 12 residues.

About this clone itself: The CDR3 is cut off 3 residues early in the read; its end comes from the germline J gene. V is TRBV6-1 and J is TRBJ1-2, with no clear D. The CDR3 runs to 14 residues. Germline CDR1 is MNHNS and CDR2 is SASEGT. This CDR3 reads CASSAPKGSRGYTF. The sequenced part of the CDR3 DNA is TGTGCCAGCAGTGCCCCTAAAGGGTCACGCGGC.

As concerns this clone: The CDR3 end falls 3 residues outside the read, so it is completed with the germline J gene. This chain links TRBV10-2 with TRBJ2-2; D not certain. Deletions cut 10 bases from V and 1 base from J, with 4 bases between. The germline CDR1 and CDR2 sequences are WSHSY and SAAADI. CDR3 length equals 11 residues. The covered CDR3 bases are TGCGCCACCGGGAACACCGGGGAG. Amino acids: CATGNTGE. The CDR3 reads in full as CATGNTGELFF.

Remarks on this clone: The CDR3 end falls 3 residues outside the read, so it is completed with the germline J gene. This chain joins TRBV2 and TRBJ2-5, with 13 bases fitting TRBD2. The J segment lost 3 bases and the V segment lost 6 bases, leaving 7 bases of the junction unmatched. Germline loops: CDR1 SNHLY, CDR2 FYNNEI. The CDR3 covers 16 residues. CDR3 region: CASSPGLAGDKETQYF. The sequenced CDR3 bases are TGTGCCAGCAGCCCAGGACTAGCGGGAGATAAAGAGACC. The whole variable domain, remainder taken from reference TRBV2 and TRBJ2-5, is EPEVTQTPSHQVTQMGQEVILRCVPISNHLYFYWYRQILGQKVEFLVSFYNNEISEKSEIFDDQFSVERPDGSNFTLKIRSTKLEDSAMYFCASSPGLAGDKETQYFGPGTRLLVL.

About this clone itself: The read terminates 3 residues ahead of where the CDR3 ends, so the germline J gene completes it. The J gene is TRBJ1-6, the V gene TRBV12-3 or TRBV12-4; no firm D call. Trimming took off 3 bases at V and 7 bases at J, with 7 bases between the two ends. The CDR3 consists of 13 residues. CDR3: CASSLSPNSPLHF. Incomplete CDR3 DNA: TGTGCCAGCAGTTTGTCCCCGAATTCACCC.

Notes on this clone: The DNA ends 3 residues before the CDR3 does, and the rest of the CDR3 is filled in from the germline J gene. The chain has TRBV10-1 and TRBJ2-7; 7 bases are shared with TRBD1. Germline CDR1 reads WNHNN; CDR2 reads SYGVQD (reference sequence). V shed 4 bases and J 3 bases; nucleotides not matched to a gene: 6. The CDR3 contains 14 residues. The CDR3 loop reads CASSVTGRDYEQYF. The CDR3 DNA, read in part, is TGCGCCAGCAGTGTGACAGGGCGAGACTACGAG.

With regard to this clone: The read ends 3 residues shy of where the CDR3 ends; the end is completed using the germline J gene. The V call is TRBV30, the J call TRBJ2-1; D is possibly TRBD2 (6 bases). The V gene's germline CDR1 is GTSNPN and CDR2 SVGIG (reference sequence). This CDR3 is built from 14 residues. The ends were cut back, 0 bases at V and 6 bases at J, with 12 bases in the middle. This chain's CDR3 is CAWSVGTLSNEQFF. Partial CDR3 DNA: TGTGCCTGGAGTGTAGGGACTCTCAGCAATGAG.

Comments on this clone: The read gets to within 3 residues of the CDR3 end, and the germline J gene fills in the rest. The chain recombines TRBV7-3 with TRBJ2-7; 10 bases align to TRBD2. CDR1 is SGHTA and CDR2 is FQGTGA in the germline V gene. V shed 5 bases and J 3 bases; nucleotides not matched to a gene: 10. The CDR3 sequence is 16 residues long. The CDR3 sequence is CASSLSVAGGNYEQYF. The sequenced part of the CDR3 DNA is TGTGCCAGCAGCCTAAGCGTAGCGGGGGGCAACTACGAG.

Comments on this clone: The read is 3 residues too short to cover the CDR3 end, so that end is filled in from the germline J gene. The chain combines TRBV19 with TRBJ2-3; D perhaps matches TRBD1 (5 bases). Per germline, CDR1 LNHDA and CDR2 SQIVND (reference sequence). The CDR3 sequence is 12 residues long. CDR3 DNA (partial): TGTGCCAGTAGGTCAGGGTCCAAAGCG. Translating gives CASRSGSKA. The whole CDR3 sequence reads CASRSGSKAQYF.

A remark on this clone: Coverage ceases 3 residues before the CDR3 finishes, and the germline J gene fills in the end. The chain couples TRBV11-2 to TRBJ1-2, with D perhaps TRBD1 (6 bases). This CDR3 spans 15 amino acids. The germline gives CDR1 SGHAT, CDR2 FQNNGV. Deletions cut 2 bases from V and 7 bases from J, with 17 bases between. The CDR3 bases that were read are TGTGCCAGCAGCTTACGGGGGGGCCTCACTATTGGC. Encoded protein: CASSLRGGLTIG. The whole CDR3 protein is CASSLRGGLTIGYTF.

About this clone itself: The missing CDR3 end, 3 residues past where the read stops, is filled in from the germline J gene. The chain employs TRBV19 and TRBJ2-1, with D tentatively TRBD2 (6 bases). Trimming shortened V by 7 bases and J by 5 bases, and 18 bases separated the two germline ends. Germline values: CDR1 LNHDA, CDR2 SQIVND (reference sequence). The CDR3 has 15 residues. The part of the CDR3 DNA that was read is TGTGCCAGTACAACTAGCTATCCCCCTAACAATGAG. Its protein product is CASTTSYPPNNE. The entire CDR3 is CASTTSYPPNNEQFF.

Of note for this clone: Sequencing ends 3 residues short of the CDR3 end; the germline J gene provides the rest. V is TRBV20-1 and J is TRBJ1-1; D gene unclear. CDR3 length: 15 residues. Germline CDR1 DFQATT, CDR2 SNEGSKA (reference sequence). The ends were cut back, 5 bases at V and 3 bases at J, with 19 bases in the middle. CDR3 in amino acids: CSAPVTPGLDTEAFF. The sequenced CDR3 bases are TGCAGTGCTCCCGTGACTCCCGGTTTAGACACTGAA.

A remark on this clone: Sequencing ends 3 residues short of the CDR3 end; the germline J gene provides the rest. V is TRBV2 and J is TRBJ2-3, with a weak D call TRBD2 (7 bases). Germline-derived CDR1 and CDR2 are SNHLY and FYNNEI. Deletions cut 5 bases from V and 3 bases from J, with 18 bases between. The CDR3 consists of 16 residues. CDR3 region: CASSPRGRGATDTQYF. CDR3 bases read: TGTGCCAGCAGTCCCCGGGGACGGGGGGCAACAGATACG.

Comments on this clone: The read gets to within 3 residues of the CDR3 end, and the germline J gene fills in the rest. V usage is TRBV18 and J usage is TRBJ1-1, with 10 bases identical to TRBD1. V lost 3 bases to trimming and J lost 1 base; unmatched junction nucleotides: 2. The germline V gene has CDR1 KGHSH and CDR2 LQKENI. This CDR3 has 15 amino acids. The sequenced CDR3 bases are TGTGCCAGCTCACCCCGGACAGGGGGGAACACTGAA. It is translated as CASSPRTGGNTE. Given in full, the CDR3 is CASSPRTGGNTEAFF. Full variable domain (remainder filled in from reference TRBV18 and TRBJ1-1): NAGVMQNPRHLVRRRGQEARLRCSPMKGHSHVYWYRQLPEEGLKFMVYLQKENIIDESGMPKERFSAEFPKEGPSILRIQQVVRGDSAAYFCASSPRTGGNTEAFFGQGTRLTVV.

As for this clone: The read ends 3 residues early relative to the CDR3; the germline J gene fills the gap. The V and J genes are TRBV18 and TRBJ2-7; 9 bases are shared with TRBD1. Trimming cost V 6 bases and J 2 bases; bases outside gene matches: 8. This CDR3 is 15 amino acids long. Germline loops: CDR1 KGHSH, CDR2 LQKENI. This CDR3 is CASSEQGALAYEQYF. Incomplete CDR3 DNA: TGTGCCAGCTCGGAACAGGGGGCCTTAGCCTACGAG.

Details on this clone: Coverage ceases 3 residues before the CDR3 finishes, and the germline J gene fills in the end. The chain uses TRBV11-2 and TRBJ1-1, with D tentatively TRBD1 (6 bases). Trimming took 5 bases from V and 1 from J, leaving 14 bases between them. CDR1 SGHAT and CDR2 FQNNGV come from the germline V gene. The CDR3 extends over 15 amino acids. CDR3 DNA (partial): TGTGCCAGCAGCGCAGGGGCAGGAAAGAACACTGAA. Protein product: CASSAGAGKNTE. The entire CDR3 protein is CASSAGAGKNTEAFF.

Points on this clone: The read comes to an end 3 residues before the CDR3 does, leaving the germline J gene to fill in the end. The rearrangement uses TRBV11-3 and TRBJ2-1; possible D gene TRBD2, 6 bases. The germline V and J ends were trimmed by 9 bases and 6 bases, with 12 bases remaining between them. Germline V gene lookup returns CDR1 SGHNT and CDR2 YENEEA. The CDR3 has 12 amino acids. Incomplete CDR3 DNA: TGTGCCAGTAGCAGCGGGCTCAATGAG. Its translation is CASSSGLNE. The complete CDR3 sequence is CASSSGLNEQFF.

The CDR3 sequence is CASNPRQFGEQFF. The sequenced CDR3 bases are TGTGCCAGCAACCCGAGACAGTTCGGTGAG. The rearrangement joins TRBV2 to TRBJ2-1; TRBD1 might be the D (5 bases). The read falls 3 residues short of the CDR3 end, and the missing part is taken from the germline J gene. CDR1 is SNHLY and CDR2 is FYNNEI in the germline V gene. The CDR3 sequence is 13 residues long. The V and J ends lost 7 bases and 9 bases respectively, with 16 bases between them.

The CDR3 loop is CAIRPPGQGYNEQFF. The DNA read from the CDR3 is TGTGCCATCAGACCACCGGGACAGGGCTACAATGAG. The chain couples TRBV10-3 to TRBJ2-1; 9 positions agree with TRBD1. The DNA ends 3 residues before the CDR3 does, and the rest of the CDR3 is filled in from the germline J gene. This CDR3 has 15 residues. The germline CDR1 and CDR2 sequences are ENHRY and SYGVKD. Trimming cost V 6 bases and J 3 bases; bases outside gene matches: 6.

Notes on this clone: The read is 3 residues too short to cover the CDR3 end, so that end is filled in from the germline J gene. The chain employs TRBV20-1 and TRBJ2-7; 8 bases are shared with TRBD2. Germline values: CDR1 DFQATT, CDR2 SNEGSKA (reference sequence). The CDR3 spans 15 residues. V trimming: 1 base; J trimming: 4 bases; junction bases outside the gene matches: 9. This CDR3 is CSARVAEAGAYEQYF. CDR3 DNA (partial): TGCAGTGCTAGAGTAGCGGAAGCGGGAGCTTACGAG.

As to this clone: The observed sequence ends 3 residues before the CDR3 terminus, with the missing tail filled in from the germline J gene. The chain joins TRBV7-9 to TRBJ2-2, with unresolved D. CDR3 size: 12 residues. V was shortened by 0 bases and J by 7 bases, with 3 bases between the two germline ends. Germline V CDR1 and CDR2: SEHNR, FQNEAQ (reference sequence). Incomplete CDR3 DNA: TGTGCCAGCAGCTTAGCCGTCGGGGAG. Translating gives CASSLAVGE. The entire CDR3 sequence reads CASSLAVGELFF.

About this clone: Read data end 3 residues before the CDR3 end; the end is taken from the germline J gene. J is TRBJ2-7 and V is TRBV19, with D possibly matching TRBD2 (5 bases). The ends were cut back, 1 base at V and 1 base at J, with 11 bases in the middle. Looked up from germline, CDR1 is LNHDA and CDR2 is SQIVND (reference sequence). This CDR3 is built from 15 residues. CDR3 residues: CASSIAAGPSYEQYF. The covered CDR3 bases are TGTGCCAGTAGTATAGCGGCGGGCCCTTCCTACGAG.